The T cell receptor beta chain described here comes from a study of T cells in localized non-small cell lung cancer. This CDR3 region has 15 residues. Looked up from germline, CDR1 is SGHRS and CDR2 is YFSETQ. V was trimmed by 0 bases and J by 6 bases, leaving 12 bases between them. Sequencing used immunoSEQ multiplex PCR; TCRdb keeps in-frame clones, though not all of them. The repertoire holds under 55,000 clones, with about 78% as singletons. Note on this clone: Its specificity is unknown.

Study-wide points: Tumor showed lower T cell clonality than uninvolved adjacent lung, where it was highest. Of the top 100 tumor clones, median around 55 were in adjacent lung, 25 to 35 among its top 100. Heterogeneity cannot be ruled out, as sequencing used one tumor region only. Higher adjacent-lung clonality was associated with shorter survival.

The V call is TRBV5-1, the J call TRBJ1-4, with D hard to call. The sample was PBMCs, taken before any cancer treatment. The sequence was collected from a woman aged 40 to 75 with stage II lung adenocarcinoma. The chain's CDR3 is CASSLVPGEDEKLFF. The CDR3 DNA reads TGCGCCAGCAGCTTGGTGCCCGGGGAAGATGAAAAACTGTTTTTT.